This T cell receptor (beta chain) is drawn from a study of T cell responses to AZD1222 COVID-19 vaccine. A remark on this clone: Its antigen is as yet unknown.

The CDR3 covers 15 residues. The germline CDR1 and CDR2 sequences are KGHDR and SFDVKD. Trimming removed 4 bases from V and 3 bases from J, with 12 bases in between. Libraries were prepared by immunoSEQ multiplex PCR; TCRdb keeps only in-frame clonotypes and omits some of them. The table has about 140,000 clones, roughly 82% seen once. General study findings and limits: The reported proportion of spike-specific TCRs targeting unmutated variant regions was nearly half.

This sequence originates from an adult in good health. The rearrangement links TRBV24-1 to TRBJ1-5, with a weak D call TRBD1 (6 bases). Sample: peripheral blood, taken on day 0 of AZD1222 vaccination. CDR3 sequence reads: CATSDKTGNNQPQHF. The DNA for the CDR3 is TGTGCCACCAGTGACAAGACAGGCAACAATCAGCCCCAGCATTTT.